This TCR beta chain was profiled in a study of technical replicates of blood from several donors. The data were produced by immunoSEQ multiplex PCR, yet TCRdb's version contains in-frame clones alone and is incomplete. The table includes some 70,000 clones, 95% to 98% detected once. V was shortened by 3 bases and J by 3 bases, with 15 bases between the two germline ends. From germline, CDR1 is LGHNA and CDR2 YNFKEQ. The CDR3 covers 16 residues. The TCR comes from a human donor in good health. The specimen sequenced was T cells isolated from PBMCs. V is TRBV4-2 and J is TRBJ1-3; D call uncertain. DNA for the CDR3: TGTGCCAGCAGCCAGACACCGGGAGCGGGTGGAAACACCATATATTTT. As protein: CASSQTPGAGGNTIYF.